There are a few counts of the clone carrying this T cell receptor (beta chain). Through Arm-PCR of CDR3 regions and iRepertoire HTBI primers, TCR beta libraries were built. TCRdb re-derived calls from the multiplex PCR reads in MiXCR, one entry per CDR3 protein. The sample records fewer than 450,000 distinct CDR3 sequences, 15% being singletons. The entry originates in a study of regulatory T cells in long-lasting Graves disease. Time point defined: newly diagnosed GD, antithyroid drugs for less than 3 months. The TCR library was made from RNA that had been extracted from PBMCs in TRIzol. The CDR3 contains 13 residues. V gave up 5 bases and J gave up 5 bases, with 11 bases separating them. Germline V gene data show CDR1 as SGHTA and CDR2 as FQGNSA. The same sample was also used in a study of T cells in Graves' hyperthyroidism and ophthalmopathy.

The material sequenced was peripheral blood mononuclear cells (PBMCs), taken at new diagnosis, from a patient treated with antithyroid drugs. The TCR originated in a woman aged 40 to 49 with Graves disease. The gene calls are TRBV7-2 and TRBJ2-3, with D perhaps given as TRBD1 or TRBD2 (5 bases each). The CDR3 sequence: CASSAGTEDTQYF. The CDR3 DNA follows: TGTGCCAGCAGCGCCGGGACGGAAGATACGCAGTATTTT.